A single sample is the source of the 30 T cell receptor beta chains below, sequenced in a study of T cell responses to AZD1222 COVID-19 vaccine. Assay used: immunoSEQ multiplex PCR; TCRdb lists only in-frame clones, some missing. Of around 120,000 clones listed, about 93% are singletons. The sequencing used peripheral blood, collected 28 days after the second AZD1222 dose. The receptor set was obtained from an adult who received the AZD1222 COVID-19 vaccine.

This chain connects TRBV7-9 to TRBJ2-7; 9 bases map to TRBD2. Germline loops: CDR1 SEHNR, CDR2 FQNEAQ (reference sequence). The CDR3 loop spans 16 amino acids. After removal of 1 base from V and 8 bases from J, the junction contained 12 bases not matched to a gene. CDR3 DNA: TGTGCCAGCAGCTTAGACCCGACTAGCGGTCGTTCGCAGCAGTACTTC. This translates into CASSLDPTSGRSQQYF.

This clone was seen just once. DNA of the CDR3: TGTGCCAGCAGACAGACTACCTACGAGCAGTACTTC. It translates to CASRQTTYEQYF. The V gene is TRBV6-5, the J gene TRBJ2-7; the D gene is possibly TRBD2 (5 bases). The CDR3 totals 12 residues. V was pared by 6 bases and J by 2 bases, with 8 bases between. Germline values: CDR1 MNHEY, CDR2 SVGAGI.

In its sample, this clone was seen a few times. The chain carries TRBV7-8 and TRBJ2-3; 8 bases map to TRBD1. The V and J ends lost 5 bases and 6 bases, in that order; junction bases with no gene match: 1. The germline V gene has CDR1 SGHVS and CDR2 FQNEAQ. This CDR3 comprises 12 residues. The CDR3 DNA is TGTGCCAGCAGCCCAGGGGGCGATACGCAGTATTTT. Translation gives CASSPGGDTQYF.

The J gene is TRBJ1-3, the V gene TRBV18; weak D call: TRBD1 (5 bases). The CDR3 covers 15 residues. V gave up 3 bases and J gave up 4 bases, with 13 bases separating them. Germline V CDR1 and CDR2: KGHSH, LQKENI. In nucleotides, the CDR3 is TGTGCCAGCTCACCGCCTGGAGGGGCCGGAAACACCATATATTTT. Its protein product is CASSPPGGAGNTIYF.

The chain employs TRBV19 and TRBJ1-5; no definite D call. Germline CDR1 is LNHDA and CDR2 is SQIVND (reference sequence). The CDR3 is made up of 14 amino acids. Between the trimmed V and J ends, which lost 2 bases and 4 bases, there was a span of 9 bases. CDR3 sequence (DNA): TGTGCCAGTAGTATAAATGGGAGGAATCAGCCCCAGCATTTT. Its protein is CASSINGRNQPQHF.

CDR3: CASSRFVDSTDTQYF. For the CDR3, the DNA is TGTGCCAGCAGCCGGTTTGTGGATTCCACAGATACGCAGTATTTT. The chain carries TRBV9 and TRBJ2-3; no firm D call. With 4 bases removed from V and 2 bases from J, the gap between germline ends came to 14 bases. The germline CDR1 and CDR2 sequences are SGDLS and YYNGEE. The CDR3 is 15 residues long.

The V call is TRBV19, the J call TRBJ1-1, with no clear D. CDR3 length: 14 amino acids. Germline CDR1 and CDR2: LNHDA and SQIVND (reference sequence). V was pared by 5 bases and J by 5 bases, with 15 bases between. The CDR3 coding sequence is TGTGCCAGTAGTCCCCGTTATGCTGGAACTGAAGCTTTCTTT. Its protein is CASSPRYAGTEAFF.

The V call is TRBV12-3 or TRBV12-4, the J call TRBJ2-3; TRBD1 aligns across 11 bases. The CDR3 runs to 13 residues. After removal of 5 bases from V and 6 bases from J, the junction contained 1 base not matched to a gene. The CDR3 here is CASSRDRGDTQYF. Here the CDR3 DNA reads TGTGCCAGCAGTAGGGACAGGGGGGATACGCAGTATTTT.

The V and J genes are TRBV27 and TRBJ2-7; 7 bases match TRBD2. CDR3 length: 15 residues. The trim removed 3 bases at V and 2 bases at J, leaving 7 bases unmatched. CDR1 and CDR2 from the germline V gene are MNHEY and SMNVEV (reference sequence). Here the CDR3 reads CASSLLADIPYEQYF. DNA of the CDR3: TGTGCCAGCAGTTTGCTAGCGGACATACCCTACGAGCAGTACTTC.

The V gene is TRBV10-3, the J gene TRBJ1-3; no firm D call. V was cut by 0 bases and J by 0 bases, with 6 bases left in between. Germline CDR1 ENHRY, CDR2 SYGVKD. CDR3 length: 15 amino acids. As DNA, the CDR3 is TGTGCCATCAGTGAGTCCCGGTCCTCTGGAAACACCATATATTTT. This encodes CAISESRSSGNTIYF.

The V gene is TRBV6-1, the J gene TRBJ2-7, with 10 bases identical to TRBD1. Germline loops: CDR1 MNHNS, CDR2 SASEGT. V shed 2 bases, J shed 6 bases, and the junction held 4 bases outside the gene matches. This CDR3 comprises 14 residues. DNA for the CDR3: TGTGCCAGCAGTGAATTGGGACAGGGGCTCGAGCAGTACTTC. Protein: CASSELGQGLEQYF.

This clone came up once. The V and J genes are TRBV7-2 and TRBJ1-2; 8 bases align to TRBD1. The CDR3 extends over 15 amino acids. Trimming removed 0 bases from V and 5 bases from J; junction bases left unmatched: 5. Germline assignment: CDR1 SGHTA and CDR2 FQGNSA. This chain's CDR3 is CASSLAQGVFYGYTF. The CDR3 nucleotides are TGTGCCAGCAGCTTAGCACAGGGGGTTTTTTATGGCTACACCTTC.

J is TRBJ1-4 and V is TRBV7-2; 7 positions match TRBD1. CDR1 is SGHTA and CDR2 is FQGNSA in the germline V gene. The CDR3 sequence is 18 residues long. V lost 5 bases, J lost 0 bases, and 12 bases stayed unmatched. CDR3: CASSPGDSALPTNEKLFF. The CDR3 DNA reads TGTGCCAGCAGCCCCGGGGACAGCGCCCTACCAACTAATGAAAAACTGTTTTTT.

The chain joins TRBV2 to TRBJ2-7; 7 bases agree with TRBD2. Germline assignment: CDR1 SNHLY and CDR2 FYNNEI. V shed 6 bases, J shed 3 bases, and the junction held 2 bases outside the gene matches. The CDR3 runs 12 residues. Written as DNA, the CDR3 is TGTGCCAGCAGGGCTAGCGGCTACGAGCAGTACTTC. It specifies CASRASGYEQYF.

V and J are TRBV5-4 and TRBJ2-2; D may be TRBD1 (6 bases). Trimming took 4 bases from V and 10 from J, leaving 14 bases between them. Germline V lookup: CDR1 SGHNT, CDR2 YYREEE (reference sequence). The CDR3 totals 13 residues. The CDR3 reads CASSPGTSKELFF. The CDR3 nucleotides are TGTGCCAGCAGCCCGGGGACAAGCAAGGAGCTGTTTTTT.

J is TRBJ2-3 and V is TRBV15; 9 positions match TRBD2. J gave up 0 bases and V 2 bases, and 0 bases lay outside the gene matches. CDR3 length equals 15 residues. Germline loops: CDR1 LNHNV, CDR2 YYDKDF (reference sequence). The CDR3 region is CATSRLAGSTDTQYF. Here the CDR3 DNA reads TGTGCCACCAGCAGACTAGCGGGGAGCACAGATACGCAGTATTTT.

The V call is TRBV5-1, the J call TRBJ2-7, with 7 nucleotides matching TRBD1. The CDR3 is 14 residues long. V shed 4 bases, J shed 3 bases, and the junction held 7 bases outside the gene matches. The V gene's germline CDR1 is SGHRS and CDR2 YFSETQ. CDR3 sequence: CASSIGQAGYEQYF. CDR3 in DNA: TGCGCCAGCAGCATCGGACAGGCAGGCTACGAGCAGTACTTC.

The CDR3 bases are TGCGCCAGCAGCCCCAGCGGGGGACAGCACTATGGCTACACCTTC. This translates into CASSPSGGQHYGYTF. The chain carries TRBV5-1 and TRBJ1-2; 7 bases agree with TRBD1. The CDR3 covers 15 residues. After removal of 4 bases from V and 3 bases from J, the junction contained 9 bases not matched to a gene. From germline, CDR1 is SGHRS and CDR2 YFSETQ.

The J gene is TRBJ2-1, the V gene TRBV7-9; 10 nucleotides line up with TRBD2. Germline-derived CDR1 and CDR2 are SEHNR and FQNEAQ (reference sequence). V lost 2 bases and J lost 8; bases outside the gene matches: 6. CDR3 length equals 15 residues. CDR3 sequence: CASSLLAGVLDEQFF. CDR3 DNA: TGTGCCAGCAGCTTACTAGCGGGAGTTCTGGATGAGCAGTTCTTC.

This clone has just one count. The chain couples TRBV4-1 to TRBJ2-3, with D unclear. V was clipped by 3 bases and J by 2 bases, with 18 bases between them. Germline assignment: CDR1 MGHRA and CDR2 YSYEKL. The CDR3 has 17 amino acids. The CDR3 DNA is TGCGCCAGCAGCCAGACCCGGGCCACTCGGCACACAGATACGCAGTATTTT. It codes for CASSQTRATRHTDTQYF.

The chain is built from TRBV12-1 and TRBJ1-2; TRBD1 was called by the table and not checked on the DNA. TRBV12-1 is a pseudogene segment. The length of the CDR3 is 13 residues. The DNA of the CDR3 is TGTGCCAGCAGCCGGCCAAGGGGCTATGGCTACACCTTC. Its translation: CASSRPRGYGYTF.

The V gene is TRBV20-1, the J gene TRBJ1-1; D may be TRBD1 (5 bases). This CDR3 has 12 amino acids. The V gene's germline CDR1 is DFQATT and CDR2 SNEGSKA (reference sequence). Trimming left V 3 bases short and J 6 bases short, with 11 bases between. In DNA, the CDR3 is TGCAGTGCTAGTTCGACGGGACCTGAAGCTTTCTTT. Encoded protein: CSASSTGPEAFF.

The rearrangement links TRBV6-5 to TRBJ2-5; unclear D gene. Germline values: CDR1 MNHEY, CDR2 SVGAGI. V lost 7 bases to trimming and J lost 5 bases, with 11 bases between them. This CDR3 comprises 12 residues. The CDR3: CASTSNGETQYF. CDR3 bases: TGTGCCAGCACCTCTAACGGGGAGACCCAGTACTTC.

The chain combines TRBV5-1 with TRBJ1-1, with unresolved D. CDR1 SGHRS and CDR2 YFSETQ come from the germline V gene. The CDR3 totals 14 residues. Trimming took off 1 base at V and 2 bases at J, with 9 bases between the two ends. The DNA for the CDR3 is TGCGCCAGCAGCTTGTTAGGGAGCAACACTGAAGCTTTCTTT. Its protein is CASSLLGSNTEAFF.

Here the CDR3 reads CASSIWGISNQPQHF. CDR3 sequence (DNA): TGTGCCAGCAGTATTTGGGGAATTAGCAATCAGCCCCAGCATTTT. The chain joins TRBV6-5 to TRBJ1-5, with D uncertain. V was clipped by 5 bases and J by 0 bases, with 11 bases between them. The CDR3 is 15 residues long. Germline V gives CDR1 MNHEY, CDR2 SVGAGI.

This CDR3 reads CASSRTGLANEKLFF. The CDR3 DNA reads as TGTGCCAGCAGCCGGACAGGGTTGGCTAATGAAAAACTGTTTTTT. The chain is built from TRBV7-9 and TRBJ1-4; 8 nucleotides line up with TRBD1. This CDR3 comprises 15 residues. Germline assignment: CDR1 SEHNR and CDR2 FQNEAQ (reference sequence). With 5 bases clipped from V and 3 bases from J, the junction kept 5 bases outside the gene matches. Full variable domain (rest looked up from reference TRBV7-9 and TRBJ1-4): DTGVSQNPRHKITKRGQNVTFRCDPISEHNRLYWYRQTLGQGPEFLTYFQNEAQLEKSRLLSDRFSAERPKGSFSTLEIQRTEQGDSAMYLCASSRTGLANEKLFFGSGTQLSVL.

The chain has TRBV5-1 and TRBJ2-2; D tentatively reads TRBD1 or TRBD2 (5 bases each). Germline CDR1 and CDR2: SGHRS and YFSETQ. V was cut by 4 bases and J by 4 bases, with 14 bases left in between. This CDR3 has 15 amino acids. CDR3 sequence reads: CASSQGTDFTGELFF. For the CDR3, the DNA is TGCGCCAGCAGCCAAGGGACGGATTTCACCGGGGAGCTGTTTTTT.

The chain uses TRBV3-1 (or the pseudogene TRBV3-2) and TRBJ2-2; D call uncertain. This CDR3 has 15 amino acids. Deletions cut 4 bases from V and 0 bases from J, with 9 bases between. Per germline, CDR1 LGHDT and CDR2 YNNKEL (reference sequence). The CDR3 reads CASSPEEANTGELFF. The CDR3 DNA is TGTGCCAGCAGCCCTGAGGAAGCGAACACCGGGGAGCTGTTTTTT.

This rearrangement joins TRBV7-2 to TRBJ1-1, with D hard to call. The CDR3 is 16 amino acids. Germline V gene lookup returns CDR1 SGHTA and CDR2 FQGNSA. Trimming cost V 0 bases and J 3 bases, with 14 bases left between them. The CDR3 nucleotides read TGTGCCAGCAGCTTAGCGCCCAGACAACGGTACACTGAAGCTTTCTTT. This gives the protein CASSLAPRQRYTEAFF.

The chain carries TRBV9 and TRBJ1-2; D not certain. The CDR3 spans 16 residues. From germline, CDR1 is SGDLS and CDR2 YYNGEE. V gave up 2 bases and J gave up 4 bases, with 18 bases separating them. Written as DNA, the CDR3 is TGTGCCAGCAGCGTTAGCACGGCAGCTAGTAGCTATGGCTACACCTTC. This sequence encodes CASSVSTAASSYGYTF. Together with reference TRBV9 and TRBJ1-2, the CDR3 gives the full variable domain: DSGVTQTPKHLITATGQRVTLRCSPRSGDLSVYWYQQSLDQGLQFLIQYYNGEERAKGNILERFSAQQFPDLHSELNLSSLELGDSALYFCASSVSTAASSYGYTFGSGTRLTVV.